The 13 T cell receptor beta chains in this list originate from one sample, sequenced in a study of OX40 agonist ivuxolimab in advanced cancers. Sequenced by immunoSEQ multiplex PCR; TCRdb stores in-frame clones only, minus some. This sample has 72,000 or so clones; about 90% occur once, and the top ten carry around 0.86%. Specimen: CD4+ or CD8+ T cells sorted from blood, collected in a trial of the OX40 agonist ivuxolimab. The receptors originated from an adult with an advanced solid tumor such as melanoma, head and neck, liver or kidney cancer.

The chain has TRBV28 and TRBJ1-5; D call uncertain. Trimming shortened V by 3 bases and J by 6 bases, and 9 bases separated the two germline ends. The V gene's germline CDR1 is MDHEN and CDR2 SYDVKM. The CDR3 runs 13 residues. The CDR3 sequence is CASSFFGGQPQHF. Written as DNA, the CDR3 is TGTGCCAGCAGTTTTTTTGGAGGTCAGCCCCAGCATTTT.

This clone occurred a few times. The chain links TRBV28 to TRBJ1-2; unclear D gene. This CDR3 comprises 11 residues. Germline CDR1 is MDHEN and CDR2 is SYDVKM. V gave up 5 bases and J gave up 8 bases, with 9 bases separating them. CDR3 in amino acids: CASSLNAGYTF. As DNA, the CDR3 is TGTGCCAGCAGTCTAAACGCCGGCTACACCTTC.

Written as DNA, the CDR3 is TGCAGCGTTCTCAGCGTTCGGGGCGGGGAGACCCAGTACTTC. Its translation is CSVLSVRGGETQYF. The chain carries TRBV29-1 and TRBJ2-5; the D gene could be TRBD1 or TRBD2 (5 bases each). Germline loops: CDR1 SQVTM, CDR2 ANQGSEA. CDR3 length: 14 residues. V lost 5 bases, J lost 5 bases, and 18 bases lay in between.

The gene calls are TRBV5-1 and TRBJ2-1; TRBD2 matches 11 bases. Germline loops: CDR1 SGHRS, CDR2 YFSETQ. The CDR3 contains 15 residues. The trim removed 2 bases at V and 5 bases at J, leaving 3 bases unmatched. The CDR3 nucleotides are TGCGCCAGCAGCTTACTAGCGGGAGTGGACAATGAGCAGTTCTTC. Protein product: CASSLLAGVDNEQFF.

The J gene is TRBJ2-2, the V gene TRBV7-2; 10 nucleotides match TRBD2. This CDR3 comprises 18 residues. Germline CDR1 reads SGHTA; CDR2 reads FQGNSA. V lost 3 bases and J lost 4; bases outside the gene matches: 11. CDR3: CASSLVGLAGGGTGELFF. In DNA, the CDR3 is TGTGCCAGCAGCTTGGTCGGTTTAGCGGGGGGTGGCACCGGGGAGCTGTTTTTT.

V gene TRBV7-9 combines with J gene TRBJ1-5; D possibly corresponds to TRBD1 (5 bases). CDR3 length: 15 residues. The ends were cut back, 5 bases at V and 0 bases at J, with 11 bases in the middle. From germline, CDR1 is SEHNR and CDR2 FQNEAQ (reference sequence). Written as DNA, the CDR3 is TGTGCCAGCAGCCCCCTGGGGGATAGCAATCAGCCCCAGCATTTT. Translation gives CASSPLGDSNQPQHF.

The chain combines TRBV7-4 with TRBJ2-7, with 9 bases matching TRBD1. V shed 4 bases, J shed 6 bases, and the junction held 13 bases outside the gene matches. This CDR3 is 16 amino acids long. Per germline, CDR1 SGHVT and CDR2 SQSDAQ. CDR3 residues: CASSSGVGTGKSEQYF. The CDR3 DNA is TGTGCCAGCAGCTCAGGGGTGGGGACAGGGAAGTCCGAGCAGTACTTC.

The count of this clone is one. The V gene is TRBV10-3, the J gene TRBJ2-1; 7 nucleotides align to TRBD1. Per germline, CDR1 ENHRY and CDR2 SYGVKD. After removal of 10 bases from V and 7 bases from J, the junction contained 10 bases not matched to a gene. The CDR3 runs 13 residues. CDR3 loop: CASRRGRDNEQFF. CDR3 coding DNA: TGTGCCAGCAGAAGGGGGCGCGATAATGAGCAGTTCTTC.

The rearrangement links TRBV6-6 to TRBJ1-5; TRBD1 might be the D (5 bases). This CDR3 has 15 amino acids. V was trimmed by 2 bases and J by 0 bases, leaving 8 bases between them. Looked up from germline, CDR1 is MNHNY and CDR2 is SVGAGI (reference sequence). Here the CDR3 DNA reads TGTGCCAGCAGTTACGCCGACAGTAGCAATCAGCCCCAGCATTTT. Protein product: CASSYADSSNQPQHF.

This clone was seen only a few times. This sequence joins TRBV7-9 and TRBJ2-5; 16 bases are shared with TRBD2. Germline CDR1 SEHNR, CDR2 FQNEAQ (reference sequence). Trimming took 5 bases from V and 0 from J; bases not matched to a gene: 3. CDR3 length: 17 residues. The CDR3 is CASSPGLAGGNQETQYF. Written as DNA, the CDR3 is TGTGCCAGCAGCCCGGGACTAGCGGGAGGGAACCAAGAGACCCAGTACTTC.

In nucleotides, the CDR3 is TGCGCCAGCAGCATCGACGGCGAGTCCTACAATGAGCAGTTCTTC. Translated, it gives CASSIDGESYNEQFF. The V gene is TRBV5-1, the J gene TRBJ2-1; no clear D. V was pared by 4 bases and J by 1 base, with 12 bases between. Germline V gene lookup returns CDR1 SGHRS and CDR2 YFSETQ. This CDR3 contains 15 residues.

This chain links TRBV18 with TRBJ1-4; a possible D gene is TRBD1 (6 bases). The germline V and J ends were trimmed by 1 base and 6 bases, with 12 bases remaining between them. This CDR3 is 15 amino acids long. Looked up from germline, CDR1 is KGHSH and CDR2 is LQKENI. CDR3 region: CASSPRAGADEKLFF. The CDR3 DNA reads TGTGCCAGCTCACCACGGGCGGGGGCGGATGAAAAACTGTTTTTT.

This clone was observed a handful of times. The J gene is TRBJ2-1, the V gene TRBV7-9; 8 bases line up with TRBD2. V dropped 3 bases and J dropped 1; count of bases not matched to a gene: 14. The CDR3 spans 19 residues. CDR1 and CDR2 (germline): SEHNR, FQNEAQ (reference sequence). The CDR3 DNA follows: TGTGCCAGCAGCTTCCCCCGGGGTGCGGGAGGTACTTCCTACAATGAGCAGTTCTTC. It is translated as CASSFPRGAGGTSYNEQFF.